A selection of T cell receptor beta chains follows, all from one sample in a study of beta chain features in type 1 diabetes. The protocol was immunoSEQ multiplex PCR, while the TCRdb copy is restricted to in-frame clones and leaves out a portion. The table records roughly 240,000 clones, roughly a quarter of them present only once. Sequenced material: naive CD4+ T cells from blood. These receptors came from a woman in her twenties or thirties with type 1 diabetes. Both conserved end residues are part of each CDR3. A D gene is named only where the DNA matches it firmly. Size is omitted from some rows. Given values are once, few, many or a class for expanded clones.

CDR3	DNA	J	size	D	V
CASRANYDEQFF	TGCGCCAGCAGAGCTAATTACGATGAGCAGTTCTTC	TRBJ2-1	.	.	TRBV5-1
CAISEGQAEVGEQFF	TGTGCCATCAGTGAGGGGCAGGCGGAGGTCGGGGAGCAGTTCTTC	TRBJ2-1	few	.	TRBV10-3
CAWSVWDSSNQPQHF	TGTGCCTGGAGTGTTTGGGACAGTAGCAATCAGCCCCAGCATTTT	TRBJ1-5	.	TRBD1	TRBV30
CAWKVLVTVNTGELFF	TGTGCCTGGAAGGTATTGGTGACAGTGAACACCGGGGAGCTGTTTTTT	TRBJ2-2	.	.	TRBV30
CATGRGNTGELFF	TGTGCCACCGGTAGGGGTAACACCGGGGAGCTGTTTTTT	TRBJ2-2	.	.	TRBV7-6
CARKFDTLTYEQYF	TGTGCCAGAAAATTCGACACTCTAACCTACGAGCAGTACTTC	TRBJ2-7	.	.	TRBV19
CAWGNGTSGSGLF	.	TRBJ2-1	few	.	TRBV30
CASSFQDSNTYEQYF	TGCGCCAGCAGCTTCCAGGACAGCAACACCTACGAGCAGTACTTC	TRBJ2-7	.	.	TRBV5-1
CASSLPGLAGAYEQYF	TGTGCCAGCAGCTTACCTGGACTAGCGGGAGCCTACGAGCAGTACTTC	TRBJ2-7	.	TRBD2	TRBV7-9
CATATGGISYEQYF	TGTGCCACCGCCACAGGGGGGATATCCTACGAGCAGTACTTC	TRBJ2-7	few	TRBD1	TRBV15
CASSPVASEHNEQFF	TGTGCCAGCTCACCAGTGGCTAGCGAACACAATGAGCAGTTCTTC	TRBJ2-1	.	.	TRBV18
CASSPPGWNGYTF	TGTGCCAGCTCACCCCCGGGATGGAATGGCTACACCTTC	TRBJ1-2	few	.	TRBV18
CASMESLGGTRAFF	TGTGCCAGCATGGAGAGCCTAGGTGGTACCAGAGCTTTCTTT	TRBJ1-1	.	.	TRBV27
CASSFGVEQFF	TGTGCCAGCAGCTTCGGGGTTGAGCAGTTCTTC	TRBJ2-1	.	.	TRBV7-2
CASSAVADEQFF	TGTGCCAGCAGCGCTGTAGCGGATGAGCAGTTCTTC	TRBJ2-1	few	.	TRBV6-5
CASSTTGASYEQYF	TGTGCCAGCAGCACTACAGGGGCCTCCTACGAGCAGTACTTC	TRBJ2-7	few	TRBD1	TRBV7-9
CAWNGLAGNEQFF	TGTGCCTGGAACGGACTAGCGGGGAATGAGCAGTTCTTC	TRBJ2-1	.	TRBD2	TRBV30
CAWALAGGYEQYF	TGTGCCTGGGCCCTAGCGGGAGGGTACGAGCAGTACTTC	TRBJ2-7	few	TRBD2	TRBV30
CASSLGQGAGLEKLFF	TGTGCCAGCAGTTTAGGCCAGGGGGCAGGTCTAGAAAAACTGTTTTTT	TRBJ1-4	few	TRBD1	TRBV28
CASSQTSTGELFF	TGTGCCAGCAGCCAGACAAGCACCGGGGAGCTGTTTTTT	TRBJ2-2	.	.	TRBV5-4
CAWTPGVAGRFMDEQFF	TGTGCCTGGACTCCGGGGGTAGCGGGGAGGTTTATGGATGAGCAGTTCTTC	TRBJ2-1	.	TRBD2	TRBV30
CATSRVEGAKKPQHF	TGTGCCACCAGCAGAGTGGAGGGGGCGAAGAAGCCCCAGCATTTT	TRBJ1-5	few	TRBD1	TRBV15
CASSSRWTGQGNQPQHF	TGTGCCAGCAGTTCTCGGTGGACAGGGCAGGGCAATCAGCCCCAGCATTTT	TRBJ1-5	few	TRBD1	TRBV28
CASRGQGIYEQYF	TGTGCCAGCAGGGGACAGGGAATCTACGAGCAGTACTTC	TRBJ2-7	once	TRBD1	TRBV2
CASSMGQNTEAFF	TGTGCCAGCAGCATGGGACAGAACACTGAAGCTTTCTTT	TRBJ1-1	.	.	TRBV5-6
CASRPGALGEQYF	TGTGCCAGCAGGCCGGGAGCCCTAGGCGAGCAGTACTTC	TRBJ2-7	few	.	TRBV2
CAWSAGTASSGNTIYF	TGTGCCTGGAGCGCGGGGACGGCCAGCTCTGGAAACACCATATATTTT	TRBJ1-3	few	.	TRBV30
CSVGTAGRAVGTGELFF	TGCAGCGTTGGAACCGCCGGGAGGGCCGTCGGAACCGGGGAGCTGTTTTTT	TRBJ2-2	few	TRBD2	TRBV29-1
CASSLEAGETQYF	TGTGCTAGCAGCTTAGAAGCAGGAGAGACCCAGTACTTC	TRBJ2-5	few	.	TRBV7-7
CSVASTNTEAFF	TGCAGCGTTGCGAGTACGAACACTGAAGCTTTCTTT	TRBJ1-1	.	.	TRBV29-1
CASSGGGVAYEQYF	TGTGCCAGCAGTGGAGGGGGCGTAGCCTACGAGCAGTACTTC	TRBJ2-7	.	TRBD1	TRBV2
CASSPPTSGTTYEQYF	TGTGCCAGCTCACCCCCGACTAGCGGGACGACCTACGAGCAGTACTTC	TRBJ2-7	.	TRBD2	TRBV18
CASSPLASSYNEQFF	TGTGCCAGCTCCCCGCTAGCCAGCTCCTACAATGAGCAGTTCTTC	TRBJ2-1	.	.	TRBV9
CASITGGLGANVLTF	TGTGCCAGCATCACAGGTGGGCTCGGGGCCAACGTCCTGACTTTC	TRBJ2-6	.	.	TRBV28
CASRTGTGGGEQYF	TGTGCCAGCAGGACGGGGACAGGGGGTGGGGAGCAGTACTTC	TRBJ2-7	few	TRBD1	TRBV28
CASSLQGQGGDEQYF	TGTGCCAGCAGCTTACAAGGCCAGGGGGGAGACGAGCAGTACTTC	TRBJ2-7	.	.	TRBV7-2
CASSLTDRSLRVFF	TGTGCCAGCAGCCTTACCGACAGATCACTCCGGGTGTTCTTC	TRBJ2-1	.	.	TRBV11-2
CATKVAGGPSETQYF	TGTGCCACCAAAGTAGCGGGAGGGCCCTCAGAGACCCAGTACTTC	TRBJ2-5	few	TRBD2	TRBV15
CATSRPGQHTGELFF	TGTGCCACCAGCAGACCGGGACAGCACACCGGGGAGCTGTTTTTT	TRBJ2-2	.	TRBD1	TRBV15
CASSSGGRNIQYF	TGTGCCAGCTCCTCAGGGGGCAGGAACATTCAGTACTTC	TRBJ2-4	.	TRBD1	TRBV18
CASSRAGQGTYEQYF	TGTGCCAGTAGTAGGGCCGGACAGGGTACCTACGAGCAGTACTTC	TRBJ2-7	.	TRBD1	TRBV19
CASSQGLSEKLFF	TGTGCCAGCAGTCAGGGTCTAAGTGAAAAACTGTTTTTT	TRBJ1-4	.	.	TRBV2
CASSLWTSRQFF	TGTGCCAGCAGCTTATGGACTAGTCGACAGTTCTTC	TRBJ2-1	.	TRBD2	TRBV7-9
CASSPDRGDTQYF	TGTGCCAGCAGTCCTGATAGGGGGGATACGCAGTATTTT	TRBJ2-3	few	.	TRBV28